A single sample is the source of the 22 T cell receptor beta chains below, sequenced in a study of blood T cell repertoires in COVID-19. This table comes from immunoSEQ multiplex PCR, and its TCRdb copy is limited to in-frame clones, with some not included. Of roughly 50,000 clones in the sample, approximately 86% were seen once. The sample consisted of peripheral blood. Receptors originate from a woman older than 75 with acute or convalescent COVID-19.

V and J are TRBV30 and TRBJ1-4; the D is unclear. CDR3 length: 13 residues. In germline, CDR1 is GTSNPN, CDR2 SVGIG (reference sequence). V gave up 4 bases and J gave up 0 bases, with 6 bases separating them. The CDR3: CAWMRATNEKLFF. The CDR3 DNA reads as TGTGCCTGGATGCGGGCAACTAATGAAAAACTGTTTTTT.

V and J are TRBV5-1 and TRBJ2-5; 9 positions agree with TRBD1. Germline V lookup: CDR1 SGHRS, CDR2 YFSETQ. Unmatched junction bases numbered 6, after V lost 4 bases and J lost 2 bases. The CDR3 covers 15 residues. The CDR3 loop is CASSLQGAFQETQYF. DNA of the CDR3: TGCGCCAGCAGCCTACAGGGGGCATTTCAAGAGACCCAGTACTTC.

V gene TRBV30 combines with J gene TRBJ1-2; a weak D match, TRBD1 (6 bases). Germline V CDR1 and CDR2: GTSNPN, SVGIG (reference sequence). V was trimmed by 7 bases and J by 7 bases, leaving 19 bases between them. The length of the CDR3 is 13 residues. CDR3 loop: CASARGALGGYTF. CDR3 sequence (DNA): TGTGCCTCAGCCCGGGGGGCGCTTGGTGGCTACACCTTC.

The gene calls are TRBV3-1 (or the pseudogene TRBV3-2) and TRBJ2-6, with D unresolved. In germline, CDR1 is LGHDT, CDR2 YNNKEL (reference sequence). V was pared by 4 bases and J by 1 base, with 20 bases between. The CDR3 totals 19 residues. This CDR3 is CASSPSGPSSGSGANVLTF. The CDR3, as DNA: TGTGCCAGCAGCCCGAGTGGCCCGAGCTCAGGATCTGGGGCCAACGTCCTGACTTTC.

The chain links TRBV4-2 to TRBJ2-3; D not resolved. V lost 5 bases, J lost 3 bases, and 12 bases lay in between. Germline assignment: CDR1 LGHNA and CDR2 YNFKEQ. The CDR3 runs 14 residues. CDR3 sequence reads: CASSSKSATDTQYF. As DNA, the CDR3 is TGTGCCAGCAGCTCCAAATCAGCGACAGATACGCAGTATTTT.

This chain joins TRBV18 and TRBJ1-1, with 10 bases that match TRBD1. J lost 11 bases, V lost 2 bases, and 5 bases had no gene match. Germline V gene data show CDR1 as KGHSH and CDR2 as LQKENI. This CDR3 has 13 amino acids. The CDR3 loop is CASSPKADRGAFF. In nucleotides, the CDR3 is TGTGCCAGCTCACCAAAGGCGGACAGGGGGGCTTTCTTT.

The chain carries TRBV29-1 and TRBJ2-1; 9 bases align to TRBD1. Unmatched junction bases numbered 8, after V lost 7 bases and J lost 4 bases. Germline V gene sequence: CDR1 SQVTM, CDR2 ANQGSEA. This CDR3 is 14 amino acids long. The CDR3 protein is CSGSGTGIYNEQFF. CDR3 coding DNA: TGCAGCGGTTCCGGGACAGGGATTTACAATGAGCAGTTCTTC.

This clone was seen a single time. The chain has TRBV14 and TRBJ1-3; maybe TRBD1 (5 bases). The CDR3 sequence is 16 residues long. V was cut by 4 bases and J by 2 bases, with 15 bases left in between. CDR1 and CDR2 from the germline V gene are SGHDN and FVKESK. CDR3 residues: CASSPLQVPPGNTIYF. CDR3 DNA: TGTGCCAGCAGCCCGTTACAGGTTCCTCCTGGAAACACCATATATTTT.

DNA of the CDR3: TGTGCCAGCAGCTCTCAGGGTTTTAATGAAAAACTGTTTTTT. Its protein is CASSSQGFNEKLFF. The chain couples TRBV7-2 to TRBJ1-4; the D gene is possibly TRBD1 (5 bases). Germline V gene data show CDR1 as SGHTA and CDR2 as FQGNSA. This CDR3 contains 14 residues. Deletions cut 4 bases from V and 4 bases from J, with 10 bases between.

In DNA form, the CDR3 reads TGTGCCATCAGTGCCGGGACTAGCGGGGGAGGCACAGATACGCAGTATTTT. It yields the protein CAISAGTSGGGTDTQYF. The chain employs TRBV10-3 and TRBJ2-3; 14 bases are a match to TRBD2. The V segment lost 4 bases and the J segment 1 base; nucleotides outside the gene matches: 4. From germline, CDR1 is ENHRY and CDR2 SYGVKD. There are 17 residues in the CDR3.

The chain is built from TRBV5-5 and TRBJ2-7; D gene ambiguous. The CDR3 runs 13 residues. Trimming left V 2 bases short and J 2 bases short, with 8 bases between. The germline V gene has CDR1 SGHKS and CDR2 YYEKEE (reference sequence). The CDR3 DNA sequence: TGTGCCAGCAGCTTCGGTTCCCCCTACGAGCAGTACTTC. Translating gives CASSFGSPYEQYF.

The chain uses TRBV19 and TRBJ2-1, with a weak D call TRBD2 (5 bases). The CDR3 covers 14 residues. The V and J ends lost 8 bases and 6 bases respectively, with 17 bases between them. Germline V gene sequence: CDR1 LNHDA, CDR2 SQIVND (reference sequence). CDR3 protein: CASLSSFQSNEQFF. The CDR3 DNA follows: TGTGCCAGTCTCTCTAGCTTTCAAAGCAATGAGCAGTTCTTC.

The chain employs TRBV19 and TRBJ2-3; 8 bases align to TRBD2. The germline V gene encodes CDR1 LNHDA and CDR2 SQIVND (reference sequence). V dropped 5 bases and J dropped 3; count of bases not matched to a gene: 19. The CDR3 is 19 residues long. This CDR3 reads CASSPRPLTRGVKTDTQYF. For the CDR3, the DNA is TGTGCCAGTAGTCCCCGCCCCCTCACGCGGGGGGTGAAAACAGATACGCAGTATTTT.

This chain connects TRBV7-9 to TRBJ1-4; 8 positions agree with TRBD1. Trimming cost V 4 bases and J 5 bases; bases outside gene matches: 6. The CDR3 contains 15 residues. Germline V gene lookup returns CDR1 SEHNR and CDR2 FQNEAQ (reference sequence). The DNA of the CDR3 is TGTGCCAGCAGCTCCAACAGGGGGGCCAATGAAAAACTGTTTTTT. Translated, it gives CASSSNRGANEKLFF.

The V call is TRBV18, the J call TRBJ2-1, with 7 bases aligning to TRBD1. Per germline, CDR1 KGHSH and CDR2 LQKENI. V gave up 3 bases and J gave up 6 bases; unmatched junction bases: 8. The CDR3 spans 15 residues. CDR3 DNA sequence: TGTGCCAGCTCACCGCGCCAAGGGGGCTTCAATGAGCAGTTCTTC. Amino acid sequence: CASSPRQGGFNEQFF.

This clone was recorded only once. This chain links TRBV29-1 with TRBJ1-2; 10 bases match TRBD1. Losses at the gene ends were 8 bases for V and 12 bases for J; bases not matched to a gene: 12. CDR1 and CDR2 from the germline V gene are SQVTM and ANQGSEA. This CDR3 region has 12 residues. CDR3: CSFRTGGGIHTF. The CDR3 DNA sequence: TGCAGCTTCCGGACAGGGGGAGGAATCCACACCTTC.

This chain links TRBV27 with TRBJ1-1; D call uncertain. CDR1 MNHEY and CDR2 SMNVEV come from the germline V gene (reference sequence). The length of the CDR3 is 14 residues. V was clipped by 2 bases and J by 1 base, with 8 bases between them. CDR3 amino acids: CASSLLEPNTEAFF. CDR3 DNA sequence: TGTGCCAGCAGTTTACTAGAACCGAACACTGAAGCTTTCTTT.

This chain uses TRBV3-1 (or the pseudogene TRBV3-2) with TRBJ2-5; TRBD2 aligns across 7 bases. The CDR3 is 13 residues long. The germline V gene has CDR1 LGHDT and CDR2 YNNKEL (reference sequence). The trim removed 4 bases at V and 5 bases at J, leaving 4 bases unmatched. The CDR3 sequence: CASSLAGRETQYF. The CDR3 coding sequence is TGTGCCAGCAGCCTAGCCGGGAGGGAGACCCAGTACTTC.

The rearrangement joins TRBV9 to TRBJ2-1; perhaps TRBD2 as D (7 bases). Trimming stripped 3 bases from V and 5 bases from J, with 21 bases between. Germline values: CDR1 SGDLS, CDR2 YYNGEE. This CDR3 contains 17 residues. The DNA of the CDR3 is TGTGCCAGCAGCGCCCAGAAGGGGGGGGCCCCAAACAATGAGCAGTTCTTC. Encoded protein: CASSAQKGGAPNNEQFF.

The V and J genes are TRBV6-1 and TRBJ2-7, with a weak D call TRBD1 (5 bases). The CDR3 covers 14 residues. The ends were cut back, 2 bases at V and 2 bases at J, with 10 bases in the middle. Germline CDR1 and CDR2: MNHNS and SASEGT. CDR3: CASSENRTPYEQYF. The CDR3 bases are TGTGCCAGCAGTGAAAATCGGACACCCTACGAGCAGTACTTC.

The V gene is TRBV24-1, the J gene TRBJ1-1; the D is unclear. The CDR3 spans 16 residues. The V gene lost 1 base and the J gene lost 0 bases, with 11 bases spanning the gap. The germline gives CDR1 KGHDR, CDR2 SFDVKD. The CDR3 sequence: CATSDLVEAVNTEAFF. CDR3 nucleotides: TGTGCCACCAGTGATTTAGTAGAAGCCGTGAACACTGAAGCTTTCTTT.

V usage is TRBV7-9 and J usage is TRBJ1-5; 8 bases align to TRBD1. The CDR3 is 15 amino acids. Trimming at V came to 5 bases and at J to 2 bases, leaving 5 bases not matched to a gene. Germline-derived CDR1 and CDR2 are SEHNR and FQNEAQ (reference sequence). For the CDR3, the DNA is TGTGCCAGCAGCCGGGACAGGTTAGGCAATCAGCCCCAGCATTTT. It specifies CASSRDRLGNQPQHF.